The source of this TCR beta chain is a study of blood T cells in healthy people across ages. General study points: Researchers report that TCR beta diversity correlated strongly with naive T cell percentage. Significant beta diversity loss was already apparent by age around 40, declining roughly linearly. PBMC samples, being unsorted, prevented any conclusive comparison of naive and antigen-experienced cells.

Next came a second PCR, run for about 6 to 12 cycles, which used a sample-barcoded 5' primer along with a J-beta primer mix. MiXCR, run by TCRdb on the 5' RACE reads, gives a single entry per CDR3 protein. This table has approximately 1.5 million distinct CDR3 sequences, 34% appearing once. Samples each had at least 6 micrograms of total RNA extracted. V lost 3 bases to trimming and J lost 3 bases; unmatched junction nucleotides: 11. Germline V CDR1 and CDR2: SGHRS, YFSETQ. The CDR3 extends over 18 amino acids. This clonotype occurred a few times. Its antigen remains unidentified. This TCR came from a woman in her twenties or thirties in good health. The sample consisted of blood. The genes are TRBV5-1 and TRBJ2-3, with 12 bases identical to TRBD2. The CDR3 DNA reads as TGCGCCAGCAGCTCACCCAAGACTAGCGGGAGAGTGACAGATACGCAGTATTTT. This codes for CASSSPKTSGRVTDTQYF.